This TCR beta chain comes out of a study of beta chain features in type 1 diabetes (dated 2018 in TCRdb). Regarding the complete study: Mean age, gender distribution, total cell number and subset yield were not different between patients and healthy donors. Across all samples, about 110 million sorted cells were examined, and cell number per subset correlated strongly with RNA yield. In the study, TCRB repertoires of sorted circulating CD4+ T cell subsets from recently diagnosed type 1 diabetes patients were compared with those of matched healthy donors. Naive and central memory subsets were obtained from all 30 or so donors, but regulatory and stem cell-like memory subsets were isolated from only 8 patients and about 8 healthy donors.

About this clone: It has no known antigen specificity. Base qualities are missing; no much larger clone stands one base away.

A single peripheral blood draw of about 120 mL on average was collected from each donor into heparinised tubes. A BD FACSAria II and a panel including CD45RO, CCR7, CD25, CD127, CD95 and CD27 were used to sort naive, central memory, regulatory and stem cell-like memory CD4+ T cells. Purity was above 95% for every sorted population. PBMCs were isolated right away by Lymphoprep density gradient centrifugation and were stained directly, without culture. Samples were stained and sorted in pairs, with one healthy donor and one patient per experiment, so that batch effects were minimized. Findings and caveats that apply to the study as a whole: At VDJ recombination sites, patients with type 1 diabetes made fewer insertions and deleted more nucleotides, a pattern implying thymic rearrangement abnormalities. Sequencing cDNA rather than genomic DNA could over-represent highly expressing activated cells, although activation and CD3 levels did not differ between groups. Because small numbers of individuals were included in the HLA sub-analyses, any influence of HLA type on TCRB rearrangement was left unresolved. PCR may preferentially amplify shorter templates, but because patient and control samples were amplified and corrected together, any resulting skew would affect both groups equally. Naive, central memory and regulatory TCRB repertoires appeared more similar among patients than among healthy donors. In all four CD4+ subsets, TCRB CDR3 length was moderately but significantly shorter in type 1 diabetes patients.

The entire amount of isolated RNA was reverse transcribed using the High Capacity cDNA Reverse Transcription Kit, so the sequenced TCRB transcripts were expressed ones. Naive, central memory and regulatory T cell samples underwent deep immunoSEQ sequencing, averaging around 4 million total reads per sample. Sorted cells were lysed in RLT buffer and RNA was extracted with DNase-treated RNeasy Micro or Mini kits, depending on cell number. Each cell subset was processed on its own to prevent cross-contamination, while patient and healthy donor samples were processed together. TCRB sequences were amplified from cDNA with the immunoSEQ multiplex PCR, producing 87-bp fragments spanning the CDR3 region. Amplicons were sequenced on the Illumina HiSeq platform. The source study handled its data this way. Synthetic template baselines were used to correct PCR bias computationally, reads within Hamming distance 2 were collapsed together, and singletons that could not be merged were discarded. By aligning reads against IMGT, V, D and J genes, CDR3 length, and insertions or deletions at six rearrangement sites were assigned. Clonotype counts were normalized to sorted cell number within each subset before computing true diversity and Gini coefficients with the tcR R package. Repertoire sharing was quantified using the overlap coefficient calculated on TCRB nucleotide sequences. Held by TCRdb, this immuneACCESS table contains in-frame sequences only and omits some clones. Under half of the omission traces to an unresolved V gene where checked; the cause of the rest is unknown. V, J and clone size derive from that table, while D and trimming were established from the DNA sequence. The sample data list about 140,000 clones, and 9.5% to 10% of these were observed just once. The ten largest clonotypes hold less than 0.85% of the sample.

The CDR1 and CDR2 encoded by the germline V gene are SQVTM and ANQGSEA. Reading from cysteine to phenylalanine, the CDR3 counts 13 amino acids. The read is trimmed to its CDR3 DNA, 39 bases read in frame from base 1. Relative to germline, V is 1 base shorter and J is 5 bases shorter, with 8 bases between their ends. This chain is built from TRBV29-1 and TRBJ1-4; tentative D gene TRBD1, with 5 bases matching. The specimen sequenced was central memory CD4+ T cells from blood. This clonotype originated in a woman between 40 and 55 years old in good health. CDR3 sequence: CSVEGQPNEKLFF. The sequence in DNA is TGCAGCGTTGAAGGACAGCCAAATGAAAAACTGTTTTTT.